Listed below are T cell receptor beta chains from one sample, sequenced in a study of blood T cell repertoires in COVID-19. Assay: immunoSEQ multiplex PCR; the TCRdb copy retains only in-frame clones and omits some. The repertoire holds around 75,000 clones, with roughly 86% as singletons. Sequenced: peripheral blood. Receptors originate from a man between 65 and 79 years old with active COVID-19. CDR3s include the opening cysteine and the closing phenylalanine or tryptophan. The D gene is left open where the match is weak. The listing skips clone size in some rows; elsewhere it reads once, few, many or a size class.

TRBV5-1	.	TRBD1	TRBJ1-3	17	CASSPFGTGDVGNTIYF	TGCGCCAGCAGCCCGTTTGGGACAGGGGATGTTGGAAACACCATATATTTT
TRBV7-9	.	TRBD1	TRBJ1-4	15	CANSLVGTGNEKLFF	TGTGCCAACAGCTTAGTAGGGACAGGGAATGAAAAACTGTTTTTT
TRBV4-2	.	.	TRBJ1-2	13	CASRSQGPYGYTF	TGTGCCAGCAGGTCCCAGGGCCCCTATGGCTACACCTTC
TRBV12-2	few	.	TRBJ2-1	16	CASRLARLGRLNEQFF	TGTGCAAGTCGCTTAGCCCGACTAGGCCGCCTCAATGAGCAGTTCTTC
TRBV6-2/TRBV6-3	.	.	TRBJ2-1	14	CASSYSASRNEQFF	TGTGCCAGCAGTTACTCGGCCTCCCGAAATGAGCAGTTCTTC
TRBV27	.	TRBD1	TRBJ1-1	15	CASSRPGQLNTEAFF	TGTGCCAGCAGTAGACCGGGACAGCTGAACACTGAAGCTTTCTTT
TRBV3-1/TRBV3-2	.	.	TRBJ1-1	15	CASSQGAGMNTEAFF	TGTGCCAGCAGCCAAGGTGCGGGGATGAACACTGAAGCTTTCTTT
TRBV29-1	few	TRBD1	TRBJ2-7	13	CSVEGQGAYEQYF	TGCAGCGTTGAGGGCCAGGGGGCCTACGAGCAGTACTTC
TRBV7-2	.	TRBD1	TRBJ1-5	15	CASSLATGRNQPQHF	TGTGCCAGCAGCTTAGCGACAGGGCGCAATCAGCCCCAGCATTTT
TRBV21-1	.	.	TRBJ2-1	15	CASSKVGAGGDEQFF	TGTGCCAGCAGCAAAGTCGGGGCAGGGGGCGATGAGCAGTTCTTC
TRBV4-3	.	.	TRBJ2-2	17	CASSQAFAGPNTGELFF	TGCGCCAGCAGCCAAGCTTTTGCGGGCCCGAACACCGGGGAGCTGTTTTTT
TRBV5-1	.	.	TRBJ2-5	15	CASSLVASVEETQYF	TGCGCCAGCAGCTTGGTGGCTAGCGTCGAAGAGACCCAGTACTTC
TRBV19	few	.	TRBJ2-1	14	CASGSPGTGNEQFF	TGTGCCAGTGGGTCTCCGGGAACGGGGAATGAGCAGTTCTTC
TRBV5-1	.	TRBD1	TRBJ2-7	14	CASSLGGTAYEQYF	TGCGCCAGCAGCTTGGGGGGGACAGCCTACGAGCAGTACTTC
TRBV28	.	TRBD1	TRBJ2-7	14	CASSLGDRAREQYF	TGTGCCAGCAGTCTAGGGGACAGGGCGAGAGAGCAGTACTTC
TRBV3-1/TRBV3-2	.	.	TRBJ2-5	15	CASSQDWANQETQYF	TGTGCCAGCAGCCAAGATTGGGCAAATCAAGAGACCCAGTACTTC
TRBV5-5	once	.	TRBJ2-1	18	CASSPGAAVGRAYNEQFF	TGTGCCAGCAGCCCTGGGGCAGCCGTCGGTAGGGCGTACAATGAGCAGTTCTTC
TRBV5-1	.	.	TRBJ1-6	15	CASSLAGQLDSPLHF	TGCGCCAGCAGCTTGGCCGGACAGCTGGATTCACCCCTCCACTTT
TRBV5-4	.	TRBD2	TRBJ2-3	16	CASSTPLAGIADTQYF	TGTGCCAGCAGCACCCCCCTAGCGGGAATAGCAGATACGCAGTATTTT
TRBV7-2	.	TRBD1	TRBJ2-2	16	CASSFWLAGGTGELFF	TGTGCCAGCAGCTTTTGGTTGGCAGGGGGCACCGGGGAGCTGTTTTTT
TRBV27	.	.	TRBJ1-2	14	CASRPTAGGYGYTF	TGTGCCAGCAGGCCGACAGCGGGTGGCTATGGCTACACCTTC
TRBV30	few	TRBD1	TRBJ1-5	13	CACTAGGGQPQHF	TGTGCCTGCACTGCAGGGGGCGGCCAGCCCCAGCATTTT
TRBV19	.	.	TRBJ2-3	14	CASSIDSLANTQYF	TGTGCCAGTAGTATAGATTCACTAGCAAATACGCAGTATTTT
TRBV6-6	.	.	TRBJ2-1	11	CASSELDEQFF	TGTGCCAGCAGTGAGTTGGATGAGCAGTTCTTC
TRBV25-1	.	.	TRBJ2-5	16	CASSGMTGNPQETQYF	TGTGCCAGCAGTGGGATGACAGGCAACCCCCAAGAGACCCAGTACTTC
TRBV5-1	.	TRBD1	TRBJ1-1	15	CASSLAQGAGTEAFF	TGCGCCAGCAGCTTGGCTCAGGGGGCAGGGACTGAAGCTTTCTTT
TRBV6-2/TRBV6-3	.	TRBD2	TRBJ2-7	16	CASSYSTSGTLYEQYF	TGTGCCAGCAGTTACTCCACTAGCGGGACGCTCTACGAGCAGTACTTC
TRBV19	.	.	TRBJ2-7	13	CASSIGGAYEQYF	TGTGCCAGTAGTATAGGGGGGGCCTACGAGCAGTACTTC
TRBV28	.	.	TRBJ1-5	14	CASSLSQVNQPQHF	TGTGCCAGCAGTTTATCACAGGTCAATCAGCCCCAGCATTTT
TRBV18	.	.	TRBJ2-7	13	CASSPSETYEQYF	TGTGCCAGCTCACCATCTGAGACCTACGAGCAGTACTTC
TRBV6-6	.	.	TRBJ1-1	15	CASSYSPDRNTEAFF	TGTGCCAGCAGTTACTCCCCGGACAGAAACACTGAAGCTTTCTTT
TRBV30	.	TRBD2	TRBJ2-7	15	CAWSDGALAGDEQYF	TGTGCCTGGAGCGACGGAGCCCTAGCGGGAGACGAGCAGTACTTC
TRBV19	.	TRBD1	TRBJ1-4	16	CASSMDRGRSNEKLFF	TGTGCCAGTAGTATGGACAGGGGGCGGTCTAATGAAAAACTGTTTTTT
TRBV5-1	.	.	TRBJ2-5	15	CASTPVGRGGETQYF	TGCGCCAGCACCCCGGTCGGCAGGGGAGGGGAGACCCAGTACTTC
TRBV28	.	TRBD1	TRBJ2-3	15	CASTGTGVDRDTQYF	TGTGCCAGCACCGGGACAGGGGTAGACCGGGATACGCAGTATTTT
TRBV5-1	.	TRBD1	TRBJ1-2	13	CASSPDRVGGYTF	TGCGCCAGCAGCCCCGACAGGGTCGGCGGCTACACCTTC
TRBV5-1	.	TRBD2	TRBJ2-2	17	CASSLSGRASGTGELFF	TGCGCCAGCAGCCTTAGCGGGAGGGCTTCAGGCACCGGGGAGCTGTTTTTT
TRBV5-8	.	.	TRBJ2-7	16	CASSLGGGQVPYEQYF	TGTGCCAGCAGCTTGGGGGGGGGACAGGTGCCCTACGAGCAGTACTTC
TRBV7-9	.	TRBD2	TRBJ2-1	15	CASSTSGRSGNEQFF	TGTGCCAGCAGCACGAGCGGGAGGAGTGGGAATGAGCAGTTCTTC
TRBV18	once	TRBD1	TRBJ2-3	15	CASSPADRGPDTQYF	TGTGCCAGCTCACCAGCGGACAGGGGACCAGATACGCAGTATTTT
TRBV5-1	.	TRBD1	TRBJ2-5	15	CASSGGQGARGTQYF	TGCGCCAGCAGCGGGGGACAGGGGGCGAGGGGGACCCAGTACTTC
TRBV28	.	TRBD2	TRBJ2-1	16	CASSLWGGTSSGEQFF	TGTGCCAGCAGTTTATGGGGGGGGACTAGCTCTGGTGAGCAGTTCTTC
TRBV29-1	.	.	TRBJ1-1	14	CSAQRPGGNTEAFF	TGCAGCGCCCAGCGTCCGGGGGGGAACACTGAAGCTTTCTTT
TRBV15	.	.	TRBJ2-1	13	CATSPSSYNEQFF	TGTGCCACCAGCCCCAGCTCCTACAATGAGCAGTTCTTC
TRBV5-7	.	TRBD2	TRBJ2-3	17	CASSRTRLANSTDTQYF	TGTGCCAGCAGCCGAACACGACTAGCCAATAGCACAGATACGCAGTATTTT
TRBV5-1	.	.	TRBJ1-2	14	CASSPLKTQGRDTF	TGCGCCAGCAGCCCCCTTAAAACGCAGGGCAGGGACACCTTC
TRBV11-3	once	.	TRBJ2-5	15	CASSLGNTPGETQYF	TGTGCCAGCAGCTTAGGTAACACCCCGGGGGAGACCCAGTACTTC
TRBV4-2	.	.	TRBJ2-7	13	CASSHGRDYEQYF	TGTGCCAGCAGCCACGGACGGGACTACGAGCAGTACTTC
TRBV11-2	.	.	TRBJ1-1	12	CASSLVGTEAFF	TGTGCCAGCAGCTTGGTCGGCACTGAAGCTTTCTTT
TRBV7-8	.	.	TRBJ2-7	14	CASTQRSLGYEQYF	TGTGCCAGCACCCAGAGGTCTCTGGGTTACGAGCAGTACTTC
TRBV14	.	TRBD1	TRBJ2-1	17	CASSRGLGTVVGNEQFF	TGTGCCAGCAGCCGCGGGCTCGGGACAGTTGTTGGCAATGAGCAGTTCTTC